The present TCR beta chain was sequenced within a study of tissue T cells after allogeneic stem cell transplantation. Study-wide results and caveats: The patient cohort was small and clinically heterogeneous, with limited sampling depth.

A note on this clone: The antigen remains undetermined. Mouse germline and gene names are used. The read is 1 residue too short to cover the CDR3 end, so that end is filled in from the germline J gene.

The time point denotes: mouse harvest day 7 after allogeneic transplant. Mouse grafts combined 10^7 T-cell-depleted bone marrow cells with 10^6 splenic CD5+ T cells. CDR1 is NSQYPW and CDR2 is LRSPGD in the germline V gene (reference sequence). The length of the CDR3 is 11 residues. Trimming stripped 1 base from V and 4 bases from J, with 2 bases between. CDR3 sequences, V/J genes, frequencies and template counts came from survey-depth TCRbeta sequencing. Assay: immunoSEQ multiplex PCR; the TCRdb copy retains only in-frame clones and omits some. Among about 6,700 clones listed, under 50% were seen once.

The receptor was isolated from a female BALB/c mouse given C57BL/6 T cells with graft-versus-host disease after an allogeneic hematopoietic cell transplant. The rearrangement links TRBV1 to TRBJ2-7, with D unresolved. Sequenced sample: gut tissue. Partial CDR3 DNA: TGCACCTGCAGTGCAGTTTATGAACAGTAC. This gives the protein CTCSAVYEQY. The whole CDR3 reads CTCSAVYEQYF. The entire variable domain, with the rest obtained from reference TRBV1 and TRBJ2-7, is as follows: VTLLEQNPRWRLVPRGQAVNLRCILKNSQYPWMSWYQQDLQKQLQWLFTLRSPGDKEVKSLPGADYLATRVTDTELRLQVANMSQGRTLYCTCSAVYEQYFGPGTRLTVL.